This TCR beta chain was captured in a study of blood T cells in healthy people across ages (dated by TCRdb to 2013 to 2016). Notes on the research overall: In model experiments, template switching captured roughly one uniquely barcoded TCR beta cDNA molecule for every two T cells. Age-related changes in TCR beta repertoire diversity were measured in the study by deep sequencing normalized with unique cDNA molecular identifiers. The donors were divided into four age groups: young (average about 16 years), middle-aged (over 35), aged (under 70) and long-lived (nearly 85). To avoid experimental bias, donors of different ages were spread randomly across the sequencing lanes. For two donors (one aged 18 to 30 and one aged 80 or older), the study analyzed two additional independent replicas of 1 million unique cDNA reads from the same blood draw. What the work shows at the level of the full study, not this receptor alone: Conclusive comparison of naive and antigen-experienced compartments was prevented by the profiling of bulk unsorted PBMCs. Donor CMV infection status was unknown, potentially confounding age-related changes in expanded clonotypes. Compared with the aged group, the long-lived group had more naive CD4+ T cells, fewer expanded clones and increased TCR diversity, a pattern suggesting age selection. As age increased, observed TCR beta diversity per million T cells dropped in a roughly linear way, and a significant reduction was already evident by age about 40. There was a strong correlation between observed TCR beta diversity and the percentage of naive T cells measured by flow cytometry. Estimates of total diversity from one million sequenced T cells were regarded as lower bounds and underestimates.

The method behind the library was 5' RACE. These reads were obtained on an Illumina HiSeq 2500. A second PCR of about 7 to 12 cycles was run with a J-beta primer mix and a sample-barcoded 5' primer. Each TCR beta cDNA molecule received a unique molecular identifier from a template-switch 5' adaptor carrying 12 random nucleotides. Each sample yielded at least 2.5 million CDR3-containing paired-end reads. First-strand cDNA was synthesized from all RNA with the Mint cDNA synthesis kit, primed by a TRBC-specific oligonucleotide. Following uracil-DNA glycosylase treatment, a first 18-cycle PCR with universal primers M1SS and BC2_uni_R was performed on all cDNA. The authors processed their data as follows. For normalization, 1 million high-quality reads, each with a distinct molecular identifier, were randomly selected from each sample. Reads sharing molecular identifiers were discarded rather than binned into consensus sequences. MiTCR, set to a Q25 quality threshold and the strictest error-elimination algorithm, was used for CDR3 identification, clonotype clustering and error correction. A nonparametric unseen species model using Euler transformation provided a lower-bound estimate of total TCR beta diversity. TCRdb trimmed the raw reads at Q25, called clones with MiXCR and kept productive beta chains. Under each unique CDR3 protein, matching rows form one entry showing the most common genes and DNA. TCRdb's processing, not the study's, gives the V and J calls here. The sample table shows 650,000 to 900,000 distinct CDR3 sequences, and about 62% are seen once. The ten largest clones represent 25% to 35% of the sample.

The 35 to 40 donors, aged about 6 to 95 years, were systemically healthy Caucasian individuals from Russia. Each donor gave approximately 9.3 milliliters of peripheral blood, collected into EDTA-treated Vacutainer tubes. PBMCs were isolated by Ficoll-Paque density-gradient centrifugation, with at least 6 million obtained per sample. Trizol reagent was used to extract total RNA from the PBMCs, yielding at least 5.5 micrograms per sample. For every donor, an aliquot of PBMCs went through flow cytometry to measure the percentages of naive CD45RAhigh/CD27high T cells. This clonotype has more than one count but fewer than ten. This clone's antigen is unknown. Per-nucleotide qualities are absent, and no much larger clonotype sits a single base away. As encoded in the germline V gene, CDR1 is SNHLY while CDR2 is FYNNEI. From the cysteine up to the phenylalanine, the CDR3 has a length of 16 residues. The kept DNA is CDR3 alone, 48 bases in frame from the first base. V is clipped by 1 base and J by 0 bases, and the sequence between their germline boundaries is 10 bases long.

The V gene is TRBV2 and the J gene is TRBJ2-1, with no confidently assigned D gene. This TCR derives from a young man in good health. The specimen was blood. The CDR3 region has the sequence CASSEEYKSSYNEQFF. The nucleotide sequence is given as TGTGCCAGCAGTGAAGAGTACAAAAGCTCCTACAATGAGCAGTTCTTC.